This T cell receptor (beta chain) is from a study of response to subunit inactivated influenza vaccine. TCRdb recomputed calls from the RT-PCR reads with MiXCR, one row per CDR3 protein. The sample yields about 570,000 distinct CDR3 sequences, 11% seen once. The ends were cut back, 5 bases at V and 4 bases at J, with 14 bases in the middle. Germline V CDR1 and CDR2: SGHRS, YFSETQ. This CDR3 spans 14 amino acids. This clonotype was seen many times. The data were also submitted as part of a second study, on T cells expressing NK-cell markers. That report adds: For TCR beta, cDNA was produced by 5'RACE template switching with UMIs.

The sequencing used PBMCs from blood, collected on the day of vaccination. This clonotype was sampled from a man aged 50 to 59 who received an inactivated influenza vaccine. The chain uses TRBV5-1 and TRBJ2-3, with D possibly being TRBD1 or TRBD2 (5 bases each). For the CDR3, the DNA is TGCGCCAGCAGTCCCGGGACGAACTCAGATACGCAGTATTTT. This sequence encodes CASSPGTNSDTQYF.